The entry that follows covers one TCR beta chain sequence. The antigen is not known. The entry originates in a study of blood T cells in healthy people across ages. Combining a sample-barcoded 5' primer with a J-beta primer mix, a second PCR ran for about 6 to 12 cycles. TCRdb passed the 5' RACE reads through MiXCR, listing each CDR3 protein once. This repertoire shows over 600,000 distinct CDR3 sequences, 46% found once; its top ten account for around 18%. PBMCs, at least 6 million per sample, were isolated. Samples each had at least 5.5 micrograms of total RNA extracted. Regarding the study as a whole: Higher diversity, along with more naive CD4+ cells, distinguished long-lived donors from aged donors.

The V gene lost 4 bases and the J gene lost 2 bases, with 15 bases spanning the gap. CDR3 length equals 15 residues. Looked up from germline, CDR1 is WSHSY and CDR2 is SAAADI. Sequencing used blood. V is TRBV10-2 and J is TRBJ2-7, with D possibly being TRBD2 (6 bases). This TCR derives from a man older than 75 in good health. CDR3: CASSGYPLATYEQYF. The CDR3 DNA reads TGCGCCAGCAGTGGGTATCCACTAGCCACCTACGAGCAGTACTTC.